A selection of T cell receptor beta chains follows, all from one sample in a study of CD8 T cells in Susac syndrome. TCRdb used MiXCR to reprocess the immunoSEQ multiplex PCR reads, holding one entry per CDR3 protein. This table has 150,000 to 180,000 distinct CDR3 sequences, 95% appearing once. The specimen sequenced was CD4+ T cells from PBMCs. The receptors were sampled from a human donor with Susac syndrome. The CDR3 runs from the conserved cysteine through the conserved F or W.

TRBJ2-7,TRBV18,CASSDIDEQYF
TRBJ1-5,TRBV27,CASSPRAALNQPQHF
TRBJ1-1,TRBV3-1,CASSQLTGNTEAFF
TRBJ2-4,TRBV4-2,CASSAAGGAENIQYF
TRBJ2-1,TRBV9,CASSVGGGLLNNEQFF
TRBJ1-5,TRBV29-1,CSAGGGNQPQHF
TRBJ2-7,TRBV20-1,CSATGGLEEQYF
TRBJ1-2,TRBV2,CASRSGTAEGYTF
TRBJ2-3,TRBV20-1,CSAPSGSRDTQYF
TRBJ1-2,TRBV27,CASSLSQQGGYTF
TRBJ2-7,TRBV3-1,CASSQGRLAYEQYF
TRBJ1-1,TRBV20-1,CSARDRGATTEAFF
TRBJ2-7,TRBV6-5,CASSYSHSGTPIDF
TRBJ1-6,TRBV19,CASKGQGYSPLHF
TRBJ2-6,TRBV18,CASSFLDSGANVLTF
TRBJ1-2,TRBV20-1,CSATLGPDLYGYTF
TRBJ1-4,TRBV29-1,CSVDSTGRNEKLFF
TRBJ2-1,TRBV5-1,CASRVIPSSYNEQFF
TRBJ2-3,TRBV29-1,CSVQGGDTQYF
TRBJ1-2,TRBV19,CASRATGRLAYGYTF
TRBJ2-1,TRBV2,CASAVSSYNEQFF
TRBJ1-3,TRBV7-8,CASSSWEPGNTIYF
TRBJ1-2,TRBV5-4,CASTGGYYGYTF
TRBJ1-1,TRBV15,CATSSMGSGGNTEAFF
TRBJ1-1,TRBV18,CASSPPGVNTEAFF
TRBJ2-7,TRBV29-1,CSARTGLRSYEQYF
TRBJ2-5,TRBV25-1,CGAGSDGRETQYF
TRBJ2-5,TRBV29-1,CSAGPGQETQYF
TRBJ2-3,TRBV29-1,CSVVTSGGYSTDTQYF
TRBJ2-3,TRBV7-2,CASSLGILAGAADTQYF
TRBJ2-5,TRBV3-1,CASSQPSPTGSETQYF
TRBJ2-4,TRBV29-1,CSVAEPRGAKNIQYF
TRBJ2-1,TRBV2,CASGGEQFF
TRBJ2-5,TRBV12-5,CASGLLQETQYF
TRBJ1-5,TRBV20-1,CSARQGLYSNQPQHF
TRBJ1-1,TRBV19,CASREASEAFF
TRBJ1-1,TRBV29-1,CSASGTGDTEAFF
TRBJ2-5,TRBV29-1,CSVEVVGETQYF